This T cell receptor beta chain was identified during a study of cytomegalovirus exposure and HLA in healthy donors. As regards this clone: Its target is unknown.

The primer mix had 60 Vbeta and 13 Jbeta primers. The assay was immunoSEQ multiplex PCR, and TCRdb's table has in-frame clones only and misses some. This sample yields 150,000 or so clones, of which about 80% are seen a single time; 13% belongs to the top ten. Study outcomes and limitations: Analyzed later, most CMV-associated TCR beta chains appeared HLA-restricted.

The CDR3 consists of 12 residues. Germline V CDR1 and CDR2: SGHDT, YYEEEE. Trimming cost V 4 bases and J 12 bases; bases outside gene matches: 7. The sequenced sample consisted of PBMCs. The rearrangement uses TRBV5-6 and TRBJ1-2; 9 bases are a match to TRBD1. The clonotype was recovered from a man aged 40-50 years in good health and CMV-seropositive. CDR3 DNA sequence: TGTGCCAGCAGCCAAGGGGACAGGGAGGACACCTTC. It specifies CASSQGDREDTF.